The clone carrying this T cell receptor (beta chain) was found once. Its specificity is not known. Sequencing was performed with immunoSEQ multiplex PCR; in TCRdb, only in-frame clones are kept and a portion is missing. The table has approximately 2.5 million clones, roughly 93% seen once; the top ten hold more than 0.35%. These data originate in a study of shared clonotypes between healthy human individuals. Study results and limitations: What rarefaction showed was incomplete sorted-subset sequencing despite large depth.

The germline gives CDR1 MDHEN, CDR2 SYDVKM. The CDR3 has 15 residues. V lost 5 bases, J lost 0 bases, and 5 bases stayed unmatched. Sequenced: naive CD4+ T cells from PBMCs. Sample subset: CD45RA+ positively selected. This TCR was sampled from a man aged 18 to 29 in good health. Some clones in this sample may be carry-over from other donors' samples. J is TRBJ1-1 and V is TRBV28; the match to TRBD1 covers 8 bases. The DNA for the CDR3 is TGTGCCAGCAGTCCCCGACAGGGGATGAACACTGAAGCTTTCTTT. Protein sequence: CASSPRQGMNTEAFF.